One and the same sample provided the 3 T cell receptor beta chains below, sequenced in a study of Ad26.COV2.S vaccination and SARS-CoV-2 variants. Using immunoSEQ multiplex PCR, the repertoire was profiled, and TCRdb retains in-frame clones only, with some absent. The sample records under 150,000 clones, roughly 88% being singletons. Material: peripheral blood, obtained after recovery from COVID-19. Receptor source: a human donor who had recovered from COVID-19.

This clone was observed a few times. The CDR3: CASSSREGGQPQHF. The CDR3, as DNA: TGTGCCAGCAGTTCCCGGGAGGGGGGCCAGCCCCAGCATTTT. This rearrangement joins TRBV6-6 to TRBJ1-5; weak D call: TRBD1 (6 bases). CDR3 length: 14 residues. V gave up 4 bases and J gave up 7 bases, with 14 bases separating them. CDR1 is MNHNY and CDR2 is SVGAGI in the germline V gene (reference sequence).

The J gene is TRBJ1-2, the V gene TRBV2; D is possibly TRBD1 (5 bases). Trimming pared 2 bases from V and 7 bases from J, leaving 8 bases between. The germline V gene has CDR1 SNHLY and CDR2 FYNNEI. This CDR3 has 12 residues. The CDR3 is CASSERGSGYTF. CDR3 DNA sequence: TGTGCCAGCAGTGAACGGGGCAGTGGCTACACCTTC.

A few counts support this clone. The chain couples TRBV9 to TRBJ1-3, with D possibly matching TRBD1 (6 bases). CDR1 is SGDLS and CDR2 is YYNGEE in the germline V gene. This CDR3 has 16 amino acids. V lost 3 bases and J lost 2, with 15 bases in between. The CDR3 bases are TGTGCCAGCAGCGCAGGGGCAAGGGGGGCTGGAAACACCATATATTTT. Translating gives CASSAGARGAGNTIYF.